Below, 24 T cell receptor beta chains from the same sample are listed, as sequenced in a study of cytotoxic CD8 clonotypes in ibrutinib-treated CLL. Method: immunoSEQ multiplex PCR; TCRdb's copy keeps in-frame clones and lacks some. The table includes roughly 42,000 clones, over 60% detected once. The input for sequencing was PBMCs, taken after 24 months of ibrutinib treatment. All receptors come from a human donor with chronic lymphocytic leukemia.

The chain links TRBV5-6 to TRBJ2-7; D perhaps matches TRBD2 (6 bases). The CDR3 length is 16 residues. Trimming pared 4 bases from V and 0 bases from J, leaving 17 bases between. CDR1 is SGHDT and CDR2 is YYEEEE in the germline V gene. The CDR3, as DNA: TGTGCCAGCAGCACAACCCGCCGGGGGAGCTCCTACGAGCAGTACTTC. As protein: CASSTTRRGSSYEQYF.

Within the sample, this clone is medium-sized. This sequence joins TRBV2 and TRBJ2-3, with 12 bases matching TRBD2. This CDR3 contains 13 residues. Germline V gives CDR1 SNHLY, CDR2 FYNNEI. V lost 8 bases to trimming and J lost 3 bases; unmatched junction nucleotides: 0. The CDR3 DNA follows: TGTGCCAGCGGGACTAGCGGGACAGATACGCAGTATTTT. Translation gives CASGTSGTDTQYF.

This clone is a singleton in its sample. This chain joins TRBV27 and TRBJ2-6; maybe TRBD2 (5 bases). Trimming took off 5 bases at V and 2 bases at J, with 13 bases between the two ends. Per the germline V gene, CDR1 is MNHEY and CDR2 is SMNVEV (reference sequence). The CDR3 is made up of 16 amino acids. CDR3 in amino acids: CASSQATSAGANVLTF. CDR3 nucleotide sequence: TGTGCCAGCAGTCAAGCTACTAGTGCTGGGGCCAACGTCCTGACTTTC.

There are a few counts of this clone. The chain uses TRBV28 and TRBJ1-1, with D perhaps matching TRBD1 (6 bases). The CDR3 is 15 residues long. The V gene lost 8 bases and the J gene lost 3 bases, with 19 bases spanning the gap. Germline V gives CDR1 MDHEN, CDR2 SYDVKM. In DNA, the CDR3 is TGTGCCAGCCTACCATTATGGGGGCGCGACACTGAAGCTTTCTTT. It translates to CASLPLWGRDTEAFF.

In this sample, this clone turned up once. CDR3 loop: CASSRYGREWVTDTQYF. In nucleotides, the CDR3 is TGTGCCAGCAGCCGTTATGGCCGGGAGTGGGTCACAGATACGCAGTATTTT. The chain is built from TRBV11-2 and TRBJ2-3; possible D gene TRBD2, 6 bases. Between the trimmed V and J ends, which lost 5 bases and 2 bases, there was a span of 20 bases. The CDR3 covers 17 residues. Germline CDR1 is SGHAT and CDR2 is FQNNGV.

The CDR3 is CASSPLEQRGPKDTQYF. CDR3 DNA: TGTGCCAGCAGCCCCCTAGAGCAGCGGGGACCCAAAGATACGCAGTATTTT. This chain uses TRBV9 with TRBJ2-3, with 7 bases lining up with TRBD2. Germline CDR1 reads SGDLS; CDR2 reads YYNGEE. V lost 4 bases to trimming and J lost 5 bases; unmatched junction nucleotides: 16. The CDR3 length is 17 residues.

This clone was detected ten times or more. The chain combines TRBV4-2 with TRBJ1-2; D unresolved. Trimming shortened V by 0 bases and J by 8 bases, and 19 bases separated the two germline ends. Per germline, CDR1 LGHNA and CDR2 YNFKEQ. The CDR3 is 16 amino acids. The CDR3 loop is CASSQEDPYNYFGYTF. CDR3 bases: TGTGCCAGCAGCCAAGAGGATCCATATAACTACTTCGGCTACACCTTC.

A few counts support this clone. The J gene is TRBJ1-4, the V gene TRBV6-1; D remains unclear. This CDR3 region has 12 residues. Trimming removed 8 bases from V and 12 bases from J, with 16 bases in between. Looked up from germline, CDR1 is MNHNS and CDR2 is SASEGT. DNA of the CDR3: TGTGCCAGCTCGTTAGGGCCGGAACAACTGTTTTTT. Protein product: CASSLGPEQLFF.

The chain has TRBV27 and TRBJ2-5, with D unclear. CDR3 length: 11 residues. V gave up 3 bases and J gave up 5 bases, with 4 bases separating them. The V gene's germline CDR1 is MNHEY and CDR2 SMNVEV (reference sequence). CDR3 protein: CASSLGETQYF. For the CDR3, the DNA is TGTGCCAGCAGTTTGGGGGAGACCCAGTACTTC.

The CDR3 sequence: CASSLSPGQMTYEQYF. As DNA, the CDR3 is TGTGCCAGCAGCTTGTCCCCGGGACAAATGACCTACGAGCAGTACTTC. The V call is TRBV5-4, the J call TRBJ2-7; D may be TRBD1 (6 bases). Germline CDR1 SGHNT, CDR2 YYREEE (reference sequence). V shed 1 base and J shed 2 bases, with 16 bases lying between them. The CDR3 is made up of 16 amino acids.

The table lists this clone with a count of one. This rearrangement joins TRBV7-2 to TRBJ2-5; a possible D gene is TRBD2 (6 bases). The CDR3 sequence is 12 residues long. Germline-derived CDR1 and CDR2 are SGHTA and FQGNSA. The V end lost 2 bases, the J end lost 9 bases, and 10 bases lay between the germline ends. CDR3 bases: TGTGCCAGCAGCTTAAGGGGACTTCCCCAGTACTTC. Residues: CASSLRGLPQYF.

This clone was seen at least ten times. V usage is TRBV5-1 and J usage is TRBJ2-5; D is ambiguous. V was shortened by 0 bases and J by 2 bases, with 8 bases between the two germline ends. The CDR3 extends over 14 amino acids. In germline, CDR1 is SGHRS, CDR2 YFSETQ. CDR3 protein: CASSLGRIQETQYF. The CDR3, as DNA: TGCGCCAGCAGCTTGGGACGGATACAAGAGACCCAGTACTTC. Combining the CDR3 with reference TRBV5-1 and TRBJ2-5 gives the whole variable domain KAGVTQTPRYLIKTRGQQVTLSCSPISGHRSVSWYQQTPGQGLQFLFEYFSETQRNKGNFPGRFSGRQFSNSRSEMNVSTLELGDSALYLCASSLGRIQETQYFGPGTRLLVL.

DNA of the CDR3: TGTGCCAGCAGTTCCCTAGGGGGTTCCGGGGCCAACGTCCTGACTTTC. Encoded protein: CASSSLGGSGANVLTF. This chain connects TRBV27 to TRBJ2-6; D is possibly TRBD1 (6 bases). V lost 4 bases and J 4 bases, leaving 14 bases between the germline ends. Germline CDR1 is MNHEY and CDR2 is SMNVEV (reference sequence). There are 16 residues in the CDR3.

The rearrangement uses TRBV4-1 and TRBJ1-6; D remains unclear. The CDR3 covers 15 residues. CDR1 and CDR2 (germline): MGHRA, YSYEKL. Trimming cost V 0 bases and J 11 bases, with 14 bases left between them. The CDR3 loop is CASSQDKGMRPPLHF. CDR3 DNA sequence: TGCGCCAGCAGCCAAGATAAGGGAATGCGGCCACCCCTCCACTTT.

CDR3 amino acids: CASSVGQKETQYF. In DNA, the CDR3 is TGTGCCAGCAGTGTTGGACAGAAAGAGACCCAGTACTTC. The rearrangement joins TRBV2 to TRBJ2-5, with TRBD1 as a possible D gene (6 bases). The germline V and J ends were trimmed by 4 bases and 3 bases, with 9 bases remaining between them. This CDR3 comprises 13 residues. Germline assignment: CDR1 SNHLY and CDR2 FYNNEI. Full variable domain (remainder filled in from reference TRBV2 and TRBJ2-5): EPEVTQTPSHQVTQMGQEVILRCVPISNHLYFYWYRQILGQKVEFLVSFYNNEISEKSEIFDDQFSVERPDGSNFTLKIRSTKLEDSAMYFCASSVGQKETQYFGPGTRLLVL.

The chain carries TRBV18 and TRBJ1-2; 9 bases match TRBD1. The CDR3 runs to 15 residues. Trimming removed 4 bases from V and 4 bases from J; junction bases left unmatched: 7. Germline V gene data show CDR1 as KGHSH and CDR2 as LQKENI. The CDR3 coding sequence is TGTGCCAGCTCACTTGGGACAGGGAATTTCTATGGCTACACCTTC. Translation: CASSLGTGNFYGYTF.

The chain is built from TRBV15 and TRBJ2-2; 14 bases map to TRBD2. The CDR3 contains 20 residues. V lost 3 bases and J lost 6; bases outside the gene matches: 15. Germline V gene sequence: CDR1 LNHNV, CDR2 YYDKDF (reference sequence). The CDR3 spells CATSSLGRTSGRFASGELFF. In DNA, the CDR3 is TGTGCCACCAGCAGTCTAGGTCGGACTAGCGGGAGGTTTGCGTCCGGGGAGCTGTTTTTT.

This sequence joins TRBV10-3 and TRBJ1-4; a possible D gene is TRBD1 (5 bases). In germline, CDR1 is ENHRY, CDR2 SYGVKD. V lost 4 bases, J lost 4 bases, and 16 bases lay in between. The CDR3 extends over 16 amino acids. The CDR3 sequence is CAISGTGKGYNEKLFF. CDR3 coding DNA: TGTGCCATCAGTGGTACAGGTAAAGGGTATAATGAAAAACTGTTTTTT.

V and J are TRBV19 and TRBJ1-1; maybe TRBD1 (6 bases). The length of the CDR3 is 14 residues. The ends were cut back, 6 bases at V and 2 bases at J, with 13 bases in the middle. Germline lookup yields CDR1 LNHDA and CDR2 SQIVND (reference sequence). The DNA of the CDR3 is TGTGCCAGTAGCCCCCGAGGGGGAAACACTGAAGCTTTCTTT. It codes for CASSPRGGNTEAFF.

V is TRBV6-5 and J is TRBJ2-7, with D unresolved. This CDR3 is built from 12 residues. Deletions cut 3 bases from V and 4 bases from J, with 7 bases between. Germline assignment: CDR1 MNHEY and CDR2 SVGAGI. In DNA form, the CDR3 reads TGTGCCAGCAGTTATGGACCGTACGAGCAGTACTTC. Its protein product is CASSYGPYEQYF.

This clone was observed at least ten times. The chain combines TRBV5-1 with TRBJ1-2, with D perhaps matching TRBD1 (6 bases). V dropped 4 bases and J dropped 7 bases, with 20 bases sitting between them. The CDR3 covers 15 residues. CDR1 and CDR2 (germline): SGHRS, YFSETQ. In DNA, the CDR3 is TGCGCCAGCAGCAAGGGGGACCGCGGATGGGGTGGCTACACCTTC. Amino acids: CASSKGDRGWGGYTF.

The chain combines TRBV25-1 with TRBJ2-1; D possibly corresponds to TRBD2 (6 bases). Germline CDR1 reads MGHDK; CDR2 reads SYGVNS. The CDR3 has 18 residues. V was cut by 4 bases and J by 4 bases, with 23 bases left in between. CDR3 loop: CASSAVGTLGGGYNEQFF. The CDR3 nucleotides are TGTGCCAGCAGTGCAGTTGGGACCCTGGGAGGAGGTTACAATGAGCAGTTCTTC.

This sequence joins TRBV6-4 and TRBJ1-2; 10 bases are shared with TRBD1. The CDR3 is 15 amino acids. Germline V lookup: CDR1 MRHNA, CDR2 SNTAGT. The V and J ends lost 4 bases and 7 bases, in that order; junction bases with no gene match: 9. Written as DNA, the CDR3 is TGTGCCAGCAGTGGGGACAGGGGTCGGGGTAGTGGCTACACCTTC. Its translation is CASSGDRGRGSGYTF.

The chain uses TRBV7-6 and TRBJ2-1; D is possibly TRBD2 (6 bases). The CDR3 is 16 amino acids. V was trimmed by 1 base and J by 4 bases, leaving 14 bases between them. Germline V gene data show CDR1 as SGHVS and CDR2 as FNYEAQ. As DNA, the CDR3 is TGTGCCAGCAGCTTAGATCGGTCTAGCGTATACAATGAGCAGTTCTTC. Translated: CASSLDRSSVYNEQFF.